Sequencing of this T cell receptor (beta chain) was carried out in a study of cytomegalovirus exposure and HLA in healthy donors. The study, taken as a whole, reports: Confirmation in vitro established that a few CMV-associated chains were specific for CMV antigens. There were some V segments, including TRBV6-2 and TRBV6-3, excluded as indistinguishable.

In germline, CDR1 is LNHDA, CDR2 SQIVND (reference sequence). The CDR3 contains 14 residues. The trim removed 3 bases at V and 5 bases at J, leaving 5 bases unmatched. The study ran its PCR with 60 Vbeta and 13 Jbeta primers. Repertoires were generated with immunoSEQ multiplex PCR, while TCRdb's copy carries only in-frame clones and drops some. The sample holds roughly 110,000 clones, roughly 68% seen once. Of note for this clone: Its antigen is undetermined.

When sampled, the donors appeared nominally healthy, though they likely had unrecorded immune exposures. The V and J genes are TRBV19 and TRBJ1-2; 8 bases are a match to TRBD1. Sequencing used PBMCs. The receptor's source is a woman younger than 45 in good health and CMV-seronegative. In DNA form, the CDR3 reads TGTGCCAGTAGTATCGGGACAGGAAGGTATGGCTACACCTTC. This gives the protein CASSIGTGRYGYTF.